The clone carrying this T cell receptor beta chain appeared once. Its antigen is as yet unknown. The germline V gene encodes CDR1 ENHRY and CDR2 SYGVKD. Losses at the gene ends were 6 bases for V and 3 bases for J; bases not matched to a gene: 8. The CDR3 length is 15 residues. The sample belongs to a study of cytomegalovirus exposure and HLA in healthy donors. About the research overall: In a previous analysis, some 110 million unique TCR beta sequences were found from some 200 million T cells. Findings of the study overall: Common viral pathogens (according to a later analysis) appeared linked to several of the most significant clusters.

PCR involved 60 Vbeta and 13 Jbeta primers. Using immunoSEQ multiplex PCR, the repertoire was profiled, and TCRdb retains in-frame clones only, with some absent. The sample includes more than 110,000 clones, 78% of them seen just once. This receptor was taken from a male donor in good health and CMV-seronegative. The sequencing sample was made of PBMCs. The gene calls are TRBV10-3 and TRBJ1-1, with 9 bases matching TRBD1. In DNA form, the CDR3 reads TGTGCCATCAGGGGAGGACAGGGGCGGGACACTGAAGCTTTCTTT. Its protein is CAIRGGQGRDTEAFF.